This is a list of T cell receptor beta chains from one sample in a study of beta chain features in type 1 diabetes. Sequencing used immunoSEQ multiplex PCR; TCRdb keeps in-frame clones, though not all of them. The sample includes 400,000 to 500,000 clones, approximately 13% seen only once; the top ten take approximately 0.035%. The source material was naive CD4+ T cells from blood. The receptors originated from a man aged 25-45 years in good health. Each CDR3 is given with its conserved first and last residue. Fields, in order: V gene, J gene, CDR3 protein.

TRBV25-1	TRBJ1-2	CASSEHGQGGYTF
TRBV7-9	TRBJ2-3	CASRSTRDRGTDTQYF
TRBV9	TRBJ2-1	CASSGTSSSYNEQFF
TRBV5-6	TRBJ2-1	CASSRDFYNEQFF
TRBV5-1	TRBJ1-4	CASSSVATNEKLFF
TRBV18	TRBJ2-5	CASTGLAGGETQYF
TRBV18	TRBJ2-7	CASSPRDTSYEQYF
TRBV7-2	TRBJ2-5	CASSGPVQETQYF
TRBV7-2	TRBJ2-1	CASSPGQGLYNEQFF
TRBV9	TRBJ2-2	CASSVEGRATGELFF
TRBV4-3	TRBJ2-1	CASSQIITVAYNEQFF
TRBV9	TRBJ2-3	CASSVPGRGDTQYF
TRBV2	TRBJ2-1	CASSEGLVSREQFF
TRBV30	TRBJ2-1	CAWTQRLAGENEQFF
TRBV10-3	TRBJ2-3	CAISAAEDTQYF
TRBV7-2	TRBJ2-4	CASSLAPRGLLAKNIQYF
TRBV30	TRBJ1-1	CAWTPGRRNTEAFF
TRBV7-2	TRBJ2-7	CASSLAGSSYEQYF
TRBV19	TRBJ2-5	CASSIGRVSLQETQYF
TRBV2	TRBJ2-5	CASNRFQETQYF
TRBV29-1	TRBJ1-1	CSVVGTYEAFF
TRBV27	TRBJ2-4	CASSRDRKIAKNIQYF
TRBV5-1	TRBJ2-1	CASSLLGQRSSYNEQFF
TRBV7-9	TRBJ2-5	CASSSTSGAETQYF
TRBV10-3	TRBJ1-1	CAISDRMNLNGAFF
TRBV14	TRBJ1-1	CASSQDLIFTEAFF
TRBV4-1	TRBJ1-4	CASRQIYSLSEKLFF
TRBV4-3	TRBJ2-3	CASSKTGKLGDTQYF
TRBV2	TRBJ2-5	CACRLAGVYQETQYF
TRBV5-6	TRBJ2-1	CASSFTSVNSYNEQFF
TRBV25-1	TRBJ2-3	CASSGVYTQYF
TRBV10-3	TRBJ2-2	CAISGWMTGELFF
TRBV19	TRBJ1-4	CASSGQGLANEKLFF
TRBV4-3	TRBJ2-1	CASSQDWRTWTVNEQFF
TRBV6-1	TRBJ2-5	CASSETPPGGLETQYF
TRBV2	TRBJ2-5	CASSLQGSPSETQYF
TRBV7-3	TRBJ2-3	CASSPAGGTDTQYF
TRBV19	TRBJ1-1	CASSKTGRTEAFF
TRBV7-2	TRBJ2-1	CASSLAGTYNEQFF
TRBV28	TRBJ1-2	CASRDLRLNYGYTF
TRBV7-9	TRBJ1-1	CASSLGQTNTEAFF
TRBV9	TRBJ2-3	CASRGTGATDTQYF
TRBV11-2	TRBJ2-7	CASSRAVSYEQYF
TRBV5-4	TRBJ2-2	CASSSGTPNTGELFF